This T cell receptor beta chain was observed in a study of blood T cell repertoires in COVID-19. V was cut by 6 bases and J by 2 bases, with 23 bases left in between. Germline lookup yields CDR1 MNHEY and CDR2 SVGEGT. This CDR3 contains 17 residues. Libraries were prepared by immunoSEQ multiplex PCR; TCRdb keeps only in-frame clonotypes and omits some of them. The table records 200,000 to 250,000 clones, roughly 86% of them present only once. The receptor was derived from a woman between 35 and 50 years old with acute or convalescent COVID-19. Input material: peripheral blood. The chain links TRBV6-2 or TRBV6-3 to TRBJ2-7, with D tentatively TRBD1 (6 bases). The DNA for the CDR3 is TGTGCCAGCAGCCCCTTGATGGCAACAGGGCCCCCCTACGAGCAGTACTTC. It yields the protein CASSPLMATGPPYEQYF.